This T cell receptor (beta chain) was identified in a study of cytomegalovirus exposure and HLA in healthy donors. The PCR made use of 60 Vbeta and 13 Jbeta primers. Assay used: immunoSEQ multiplex PCR; TCRdb lists only in-frame clones, some missing. The sample records 75,000 to 90,000 clones, under 80% being singletons. J lost 3 bases, V lost 2 bases, and 3 bases had no gene match. This CDR3 has 15 residues. CDR1 SGHVS and CDR2 FQNEAQ come from the germline V gene. This receptor was obtained from a male donor in good health and CMV-seropositive. Sequencing was carried out using PBMCs. The V call is TRBV7-8, the J call TRBJ2-3; 9 bases fit TRBD2. CDR3 nucleotides: TGTGCCAGCAGCTTACATAGCGGGGGAACAGATACGCAGTATTTT. This translates into CASSLHSGGTDTQYF.